This T cell receptor beta chain was documented in a study of cytomegalovirus exposure and HLA in healthy donors. Comments on this clone: The antigen is not known.

From germline, CDR1 is LNHDA and CDR2 SQIVND (reference sequence). V lost 8 bases to trimming and J lost 1 base, with 11 bases between them. The CDR3 length is 14 residues. Notes on the study in general: Cytomegalovirus association was assigned to over 150 TCR beta chains. Because they were indistinguishable, some V segments, including TRBV6-2 and TRBV6-3, were excluded. More clonal expansion characterized HLA-associated TCR beta chains than equally common others in a later analysis.

The PCR employed 60 Vbeta primers together with 13 Jbeta primers. Data came from immunoSEQ multiplex PCR; TCRdb stores just in-frame clones and leaves some out. The data show some 170,000 clones, 76% seen once. Nominally healthy donors were sampled, though unrecorded immune exposures were likely. This receptor was identified in a man aged 55 to 70 in good health and CMV-seronegative. Input material: PBMCs. The V and J genes are TRBV19 and TRBJ2-2, with a weak D call TRBD2 (5 bases). CDR3 in amino acids: CASQTSGNTGELFF. CDR3 DNA sequence: TGTGCCAGTCAAACGAGCGGGAACACCGGGGAGCTGTTTTTT.